Here is one T cell receptor beta chain with its context. V lost 0 bases, J lost 3 bases, and 7 bases lay in between. Germline loops: CDR1 SGHRS, CDR2 YFSETQ. The CDR3 consists of 13 residues. These data belong to a study of OX40 agonist ivuxolimab in advanced cancers. Study-wide background: The dose-escalation cohort was about 87% male, with a mean age of around 60 years, ranging about 23 to 90.

Only in-frame clones appear in the TCRdb table, and some are missing; sequencing was by immunoSEQ multiplex PCR. The sample has fewer than 35,000 clones, 81% seen once. J is TRBJ2-7 and V is TRBV5-1; no reliable D call. The material was CD4+ or CD8+ T cells sorted from blood, obtained in a trial of the OX40 agonist ivuxolimab. The receptor's source is an adult with an advanced solid tumor such as melanoma, head and neck, liver or kidney cancer. The CDR3 is CASSLGANYEQYF. The CDR3 nucleotides are TGCGCCAGCAGCTTGGGGGCAAACTACGAGCAGTACTTC.